This TCR beta chain stems from a study of early T cells in non-severe SARS-CoV-2 infection. From the 5' RACE reads, TCRdb called clonotypes with MiXCR, one entry per CDR3 protein. The sample lists under 75,000 distinct CDR3 sequences; less than 15% were seen once. The junction had 13 bases not matched to a gene; V was cut back by 5 bases and J by 7 bases. Germline CDR1 is MNHEY and CDR2 is SMNVEV (reference sequence). The CDR3 is made up of 17 amino acids. This clonotype was observed many times. This chain connects TRBV27 to TRBJ2-1, with TRBD1 matching 11 bases. The material sequenced was whole blood. The receptor comes from an adult who was a healthcare worker with PCR-confirmed SARS-CoV-2 infection or an uninfected control (not recorded which). In DNA form, the CDR3 reads TGTGCCAGCAGTCTTCTTGTCGGACAGGGGGCGCTGAATGAGCAGTTCTTC. Its protein is CASSLLVGQGALNEQFF.